The 10 T cell receptor beta chains listed next were all sequenced from one sample in a study of cytomegalovirus exposure and HLA in healthy donors (dated by TCRdb to 2016 to 2017). The library came from the immunoSEQ multiplex PCR assay. For the multiplex PCR, a mixture combining 60 forward primers for TCR Vbeta segments and 13 reverse primers for TCR Jbeta segments was used. Sourced from immuneACCESS, this table was stored by TCRdb with only in-frame sequences that have V and J called. A share of the clones is absent; for the studies checked, an unresolved V gene accounts for under half, and the remainder has no known explanation. The sample yields about 200,000 clones; over 75% were counted once. The ten most abundant clones make up less than 2.5% of the sample. The specimen was PBMCs. The receptors here all came from a woman aged 45-60 years in good health and CMV-seronegative.

This clone was found a few times. CDR3 sequence reads: CASSPTPGRGLNEQYF. The CDR3 DNA follows: TGTGCCAGCAGCCCGACCCCGGGCAGGGGGCTCAACGAGCAGTACTTC. The rearrangement uses TRBV7-8 and TRBJ2-7; 8 nucleotides align to TRBD1. CDR1 is SGHVS, CDR2 FQNEAQ, per germline. Trimming cost V 5 bases and J 5 bases; bases outside gene matches: 14. The CDR3 sequence is 16 residues long.

The chain has TRBV5-1 and TRBJ2-7, with 9 bases identical to TRBD1. V dropped 3 bases and J dropped 7; count of bases not matched to a gene: 5. In germline, CDR1 is SGHRS, CDR2 YFSETQ. This CDR3 is built from 13 residues. In DNA, the CDR3 is TGCGCCAGCAGCTCTGGACAGGGGAATGAGCAGTACTTC. Protein sequence: CASSSGQGNEQYF.

V is TRBV7-9 and J is TRBJ2-7; D perhaps matches TRBD2 (6 bases). Germline V gives CDR1 SEHNR, CDR2 FQNEAQ (reference sequence). Deletions cut 4 bases from V and 2 bases from J, with 15 bases between. The CDR3 runs to 15 residues. The CDR3 sequence: CASSSLPTGAYEQYF. The CDR3 region has the DNA TGTGCCAGCAGCTCCCTCCCGACGGGGGCCTACGAGCAGTACTTC.

Concerning this clone itself: Mismatch with germline at one junction end may stem from a read error. The chain joins TRBV30 to TRBJ1-2; TRBD1 might be the D (6 bases). This CDR3 is 11 amino acids long. Germline V lookup: CDR1 GTSNPN, CDR2 SVGIG (reference sequence). CDR3 sequence: CAWTLGGAVAF. CDR3 coding DNA: TGTGCCTGGACCCTTGGGGGGGCGGTCGCCTTC.

The J gene is TRBJ1-5, the V gene TRBV30; D is perhaps TRBD1 (6 bases). Trimming took off 1 base at V and 10 bases at J, with 17 bases between the two ends. CDR1 is GTSNPN and CDR2 is SVGIG in the germline V gene (reference sequence). The CDR3 length is 14 residues. This CDR3 is CAWSAPSLDSPQHF. CDR3 DNA: TGTGCCTGGAGTGCTCCGTCGCTGGACAGTCCCCAGCATTTT. The full variable domain, rest sourced from reference TRBV30 and TRBJ1-5, is SQTIHQWPATLVQPVGSPLSLECTVEGTSNPNLYWYRQAAGRGLQLLFYSVGIGQISSEVPQNLSASRPQDRQFILSSKKLLLSDSGFYLCAWSAPSLDSPQHFGDGTRLSIL.

The chain joins TRBV6-5 to TRBJ1-4, with D possibly being TRBD1 (5 bases). The CDR3 length is 15 residues. The V end lost 0 bases, the J end lost 8 bases, and 13 bases lay between the germline ends. The V gene's germline CDR1 is MNHEY and CDR2 SVGAGI. CDR3 amino acids: CASSYSNRQTEKLFF. CDR3 coding DNA: TGTGCCAGCAGTTACTCTAACCGACAGACCGAAAAACTGTTTTTT.

In DNA, the CDR3 is TGTGCCAGCAGTCCTCAGGGGGCCCTCCTTGGAGGCTACACCTTC. As protein: CASSPQGALLGGYTF. This chain connects TRBV27 to TRBJ1-2; 8 nucleotides align to TRBD1. Germline V CDR1 and CDR2: MNHEY, SMNVEV (reference sequence). Trimming at V came to 5 bases and at J to 8 bases, leaving 13 bases not matched to a gene. CDR3 length equals 15 residues.

The chain has TRBV6-1 and TRBJ2-2, with 7 bases lining up with TRBD1. Germline values: CDR1 MNHNS, CDR2 SASEGT. The CDR3 consists of 14 residues. V was pared by 10 bases and J by 4 bases, with 9 bases of the junction left unmatched. The CDR3 protein is CATLPRDSTGELFF. CDR3 in DNA: TGTGCCACCCTGCCAAGGGACAGCACCGGGGAGCTGTTTTTT.

The chain carries TRBV18 and TRBJ2-1, with 7 nucleotides matching TRBD2. Per the germline V gene, CDR1 is KGHSH and CDR2 is LQKENI. The CDR3 has 18 residues. After removal of 5 bases from V and 2 bases from J, the junction contained 15 bases not matched to a gene. The CDR3 loop is CASSSRTPSGGTYNEQFF. Here the CDR3 DNA reads TGTGCCAGCTCATCTCGTACCCCTAGCGGAGGGACCTACAATGAGCAGTTCTTC.

The V call is TRBV7-3, the J call TRBJ2-2; D call uncertain. The germline gives CDR1 SGHTA, CDR2 FQGTGA. Between the trimmed V and J ends, which lost 5 bases and 6 bases, there was a span of 10 bases. This CDR3 spans 13 amino acids. The CDR3 DNA follows: TGTGCCAGCAGCATTGACTCGGCCGGGGAGCTGTTTTTT. Translating gives CASSIDSAGELFF. Filled out from reference TRBV7-3 and TRBJ2-2, the complete variable domain reads GAGVSQTPSNKVTEKGKYVELRCDPISGHTALYWYRQSLGQGPEFLIYFQGTGAADDSGLPNDRFFAVRPEGSVSTLKIQRTERGDSAVYLCASSIDSAGELFFGEGSRLTVL.